One sample yielded the 17 T cell receptor beta chains listed below, sequenced in a study of Tregs in tolerant kidney transplant recipients. Libraries were prepared by immunoSEQ multiplex PCR; TCRdb keeps only in-frame clonotypes and omits some of them. The table has 50,000 or so clones, about nine tenths seen once; the top ten hold about a sixth. The nonmyeloablative bone marrow transplants came from related graft donors, with transient mixed chimerism. The sequencing here drew on CD8+ T cells from blood (PBMCs), taken 12 months after the transplant. Receptors originate from a human patient who received a combined kidney and bone marrow transplant. The T cells may partly be graft donor cells.

This clone was found a few times. The chain is built from TRBV11-2 and TRBJ2-1, with 10 bases identical to TRBD2. V gave up 5 bases and J gave up 4 bases; unmatched junction bases: 2. The V gene's germline CDR1 is SGHAT and CDR2 FQNNGV. The CDR3 extends over 14 amino acids. CDR3 sequence (DNA): TGTGCCAGCAGCCTTAGCGGGGGGTACAATGAGCAGTTCTTC. It specifies CASSLSGGYNEQFF.

This clone was observed a single time. The CDR3 loop reads CASSLGRQGGIYEQYF. CDR3 in DNA: TGCGCCAGCAGCTTAGGTAGACAGGGCGGGATTTACGAGCAGTACTTC. The genes are TRBV5-1 and TRBJ2-7, with a weak D call TRBD1 (7 bases). The V gene's germline CDR1 is SGHRS and CDR2 YFSETQ. The CDR3 has 16 residues. V was shortened by 2 bases and J by 4 bases, with 19 bases between the two germline ends.

Points on this clone: One end of the junction is discordant with germline, which a read error may explain. CDR3 sequence reads: CASSQDKGQGTTNYGYAF. Here the CDR3 DNA reads TGCGCCAGCAGCCAAGATAAGGGACAGGGGACAACTAACTATGGCTACGCCTTC. V is TRBV4-1 and J is TRBJ1-2, with TRBD1 matching 10 bases. Germline V gives CDR1 MGHRA, CDR2 YSYEKL. This CDR3 comprises 18 residues.

This clone was recorded a few times. This chain links TRBV15 with TRBJ2-3; maybe TRBD2 (6 bases). With 6 bases removed from V and 2 bases from J, the gap between germline ends came to 15 bases. This CDR3 contains 15 residues. Looked up from germline, CDR1 is LNHNV and CDR2 is YYDKDF (reference sequence). CDR3 residues: CATSLRSGDTDTQYF. The CDR3 bases are TGTGCCACCAGTCTCCGTTCGGGGGACACAGATACGCAGTATTTT.

The J gene is TRBJ2-2, the V gene TRBV4-1; 8 nucleotides agree with TRBD1. The trim removed 4 bases at V and 3 bases at J, leaving 4 bases unmatched. The V gene's germline CDR1 is MGHRA and CDR2 YSYEKL. The CDR3 has 15 residues. The CDR3 DNA follows: TGCGCCAGCAGCCGGCAGGGGGCGTACACCGGGGAGCTGTTTTTT. Amino acids: CASSRQGAYTGELFF.

The V call is TRBV27, the J call TRBJ1-1, with 8 bases lining up with TRBD1. The CDR3 contains 13 residues. The V gene's germline CDR1 is MNHEY and CDR2 SMNVEV (reference sequence). V lost 9 bases and J lost 3; bases outside the gene matches: 6. This CDR3 reads CASAGGSDTEAFF. For the CDR3, the DNA is TGTGCCAGTGCAGGGGGCTCGGACACTGAAGCTTTCTTT.

In this sample, this clone turned up a few times. CDR3 amino acids: CASRELAGGKNIQYF. The CDR3 DNA follows: TGTGCCAGCAGAGAACTAGCGGGGGGGAAAAACATTCAGTACTTC. The rearrangement links TRBV27 to TRBJ2-4; 13 nucleotides match TRBD2. The germline CDR1 and CDR2 sequences are MNHEY and SMNVEV (reference sequence). This CDR3 is 15 amino acids long. Trimming took 6 bases from V and 4 from J; bases not matched to a gene: 3.

The rearrangement joins TRBV27 to TRBJ2-7; the D gene is possibly TRBD2 (6 bases). V lost 2 bases and J 2 bases, leaving 13 bases between the germline ends. CDR1 is MNHEY, CDR2 SMNVEV, per germline (reference sequence). The CDR3 has 15 residues. CDR3 loop: CASSLAAGLAYEQYF. DNA of the CDR3: TGTGCCAGCAGTTTAGCAGCGGGCTTAGCCTACGAGCAGTACTTC.

The rearrangement uses TRBV2 and TRBJ1-1, with D perhaps matching TRBD1 (5 bases). V was pared by 7 bases and J by 4 bases, with 25 bases between. Germline V gene data show CDR1 as SNHLY and CDR2 as FYNNEI. CDR3 length: 17 amino acids. The CDR3 sequence is CASTGLQPGPLSTEAFF. The CDR3 nucleotides are TGTGCCAGCACGGGACTACAACCGGGACCCCTGAGCACTGAAGCTTTCTTT.

The chain links TRBV13 to TRBJ2-5, with a tentative D call TRBD2 (5 bases). Germline V gene data show CDR1 as PRHDT and CDR2 as FYEKMQ (reference sequence). V was pared by 5 bases and J by 1 base, with 11 bases between. This CDR3 region has 14 residues. The CDR3 nucleotides are TGTGCCAGCAGCGGCGGGCCGCTCCAAGAGACCCAGTACTTC. Protein product: CASSGGPLQETQYF. The full variable domain, in which reference TRBV13 and TRBJ2-5 provide the parts outside the CDR3, is AAGVIQSPRHLIKEKRETATLKCYPIPRHDTVYWYQQGPGQDPQFLISFYEKMQSDKGSIPDRFSAQQFSDYHSELNMSSLELGDSALYFCASSGGPLQETQYFGPGTRLLVL.

The V gene is TRBV27, the J gene TRBJ2-7; TRBD1 aligns across 11 bases. V trimming: 6 bases; J trimming: 2 bases; junction bases outside the gene matches: 3. This CDR3 is 14 amino acids long. Germline CDR1 MNHEY, CDR2 SMNVEV (reference sequence). The CDR3, as DNA: TGTGCCAGCAGCTGGGGACAGGGGGCCTACGAGCAGTACTTC. Encoded protein: CASSWGQGAYEQYF.

This clone has a handful of counts. V gene TRBV5-4 combines with J gene TRBJ2-5; 7 bases fit TRBD1. The CDR3 has 15 residues. Germline V lookup: CDR1 SGHNT, CDR2 YYREEE (reference sequence). Trimming cost V 1 base and J 5 bases; bases outside gene matches: 8. CDR3 protein: CASSLSRGREETQYF. The CDR3 DNA follows: TGTGCCAGCAGCTTGTCAAGGGGGCGTGAGGAGACCCAGTACTTC.

V and J are TRBV4-3 and TRBJ2-7, with D possibly being TRBD1 (5 bases). Deletions cut 0 bases from V and 5 bases from J, with 14 bases between. The germline V gene encodes CDR1 LGHNA and CDR2 YSLEER. This CDR3 contains 15 residues. DNA of the CDR3: TGCGCCAGCAGCCAAGATGGTAGGGGATCGGACGAGCAGTACTTC. Amino acid sequence: CASSQDGRGSDEQYF.

The chain employs TRBV2 and TRBJ2-7; 7 bases align to TRBD2. CDR3 size: 13 residues. The ends lost 6 bases at V and 3 bases at J; junction bases unmatched: 5. Germline assignment: CDR1 SNHLY and CDR2 FYNNEI. CDR3 in amino acids: CASRASGSYEQYF. CDR3 nucleotides: TGTGCCAGCAGGGCTAGCGGAAGCTACGAGCAGTACTTC.

This clone appeared a single time. V is TRBV13 and J is TRBJ2-7; 12 bases agree with TRBD1. CDR3 length equals 14 residues. V was pared by 3 bases and J by 7 bases, with 4 bases of the junction left unmatched. Germline assignment: CDR1 PRHDT and CDR2 FYEKMQ (reference sequence). This CDR3 is CASSLGQGAREQYF. In nucleotides, the CDR3 is TGTGCCAGCAGCTTGGGACAGGGGGCCAGGGAGCAGTACTTC.

The rearrangement links TRBV4-1 to TRBJ1-1; tentative D call: TRBD1 (6 bases). The germline V gene has CDR1 MGHRA and CDR2 YSYEKL. This CDR3 comprises 15 residues. V lost 1 base and J lost 6, with 15 bases in between. The DNA of the CDR3 is TGCGCCAGCAGCCAAGTTGTGTACAGGGTTGCTGAAGCTTTCTTT. Its translation is CASSQVVYRVAEAFF.

This chain connects TRBV5-4 to TRBJ1-1, with D perhaps matching TRBD1 (6 bases). The ends were cut back, 4 bases at V and 1 base at J, with 11 bases in the middle. The CDR3 has 14 residues. The germline gives CDR1 SGHNT, CDR2 YYREEE (reference sequence). As DNA, the CDR3 is TGTGCCAGCAGCGCCAGGGGTTCGAACACTGAAGCTTTCTTT. This encodes CASSARGSNTEAFF.